This T cell receptor (beta chain) was identified during a study of blood T cells in healthy people across ages. Study-wide results and caveats: While age rose, TCR beta diversity per million T cells dropped in a roughly linear way. A strong correlation between TCR beta diversity and naive T cell percentage was seen.

To note about this clonotype: Its antigen is currently unknown.

A second PCR, run for about 6 to 12 cycles, used a sample-barcoded 5' primer plus a J-beta primer mix. Using its own MiXCR run on the 5' RACE reads, TCRdb lists one record per CDR3 protein. This table has roughly 1.9 million distinct CDR3 sequences, roughly two fifths appearing once. The sequence was collected from a human donor in good health. Sequencing used blood.

The CDR3 spells CASSSPSGVTYNEQFF. The CDR3 region has the DNA TGTGCCAGCAGCTCACCTAGCGGGGTAACCTACAATGAGCAGTTCTTC. The chain couples TRBV7-8 to TRBJ2-1; 9 nucleotides agree with TRBD2. In germline, CDR1 is SGHVS, CDR2 FQNEAQ. V was pared by 4 bases and J by 2 bases, with 6 bases of the junction left unmatched. The CDR3 contains 16 residues.